Reported below is one TCR beta chain. This entry belongs to a study of T cell responses to AZD1222 COVID-19 vaccine. TCRdb's table, derived via immunoSEQ multiplex PCR, lists solely in-frame clones and lacks some. The table records more than 150,000 clones, 94% of them present only once. The ends were cut back, 3 bases at V and 4 bases at J, with 7 bases in the middle. The length of the CDR3 is 13 residues. Germline values: CDR1 MGHRA, CDR2 YSYEKL. Sequencing was performed on peripheral blood, taken 28 days after the second AZD1222 dose. This clonotype was sampled from an adult who received the AZD1222 COVID-19 vaccine. This sequence joins TRBV4-1 and TRBJ1-3, with D unclear. CDR3 sequence (DNA): TGCGCCAGCAGCCAGGGCCCAGGAAACACCATATATTTT. It translates to CASSQGPGNTIYF.